One and the same sample provided the 5 T cell receptor beta chains below, sequenced in a study of T cells in women clearing cervical HPV infection. Clones were read by immunoSEQ multiplex PCR, and TCRdb kept only the in-frame ones, dropping some. This repertoire includes about 31,000 clones. The sample comprised blood buffy coat. The receptors were gathered from a woman aged 18 to 75 with a cervical HPV16 infection that either progressed to CIN3+ or cleared (not recorded which).

About this clone: The read ends 3 residues shy of where the CDR3 ends; the end is completed using the germline J gene. The rearrangement joins TRBV19 to TRBJ1-1; D unresolved. Trimming shortened V by 3 bases and J by 2 bases, and 13 bases separated the two germline ends. Germline CDR1 is LNHDA and CDR2 is SQIVND (reference sequence). The CDR3 extends over 15 amino acids. Incomplete CDR3 DNA: TGTGCCAGTAGTATTGGTTCGGCGGGAAACACTGAA. This encodes CASSIGSAGNTE. The entire CDR3 protein reads CASSIGSAGNTEAFF.

A remark on this clone: The junction and the germline gene differ at one end; a read error may be behind it. The read halts 3 residues ahead of the CDR3 end, with the missing end drawn from the germline J gene. The same CDR3 can be traced to other DNA sequences in this sample. The chain uses TRBV5-1 and TRBJ1-2, with 12 bases aligning to TRBD1. Germline V gene sequence: CDR1 SGHRS, CDR2 YFSETQ. The CDR3 spans 18 residues. CDR3 DNA, as far as it was read: TGCGCCAGCAGCGCGTCCGGGACAGGGGGCGCGTTCGGTCATGGA. Translation gives CASSASGTGGAFGHG. The full CDR3 is CASSASGTGGAFGHGYTF.

Turning to this clone: Sequencing ends 3 residues short of the CDR3 end; the germline J gene provides the rest. The chain carries TRBV19 and TRBJ2-3, with D possibly matching TRBD1 (7 bases). Germline CDR1 and CDR2: LNHDA and SQIVND (reference sequence). This CDR3 has 16 amino acids. Trimming cost V 4 bases and J 6 bases, with 20 bases left between them. CDR3 amino acids: CASSTTTGTWGDTQYF. The CDR3 bases that were read are TGTGCCAGTAGTACCACGACAGGGACTTGGGGTGATACG.

Turning to this clone: The observed sequence ends 3 residues before the CDR3 terminus, with the missing tail filled in from the germline J gene. The rearrangement links TRBV12-3 or TRBV12-4 to TRBJ2-1; D ambiguous. The CDR3 sequence is 15 residues long. The ends were cut back, 5 bases at V and 0 bases at J, with 11 bases in the middle. CDR3 region: CASSPPASSYNEQFF. Incomplete CDR3 DNA: TGTGCCAGCAGTCCCCCGGCTAGCTCCTACAATGAG.

Worth noting for this clone: The read comes to an end 3 residues before the CDR3 does, leaving the germline J gene to fill in the end. The gene calls are TRBV18 and TRBJ1-1; D not resolved. This CDR3 spans 12 amino acids. Germline V CDR1 and CDR2: KGHSH, LQKENI. V was trimmed by 8 bases and J by 4 bases, leaving 11 bases between them. Partial CDR3 DNA: TGTGCCAGCCGCCAACAAGGCACTGAA. It is translated as CASRQQGTE. The whole CDR3 region reads CASRQQGTEAFF.